Following are 9 T cell receptor beta chains from one sample sequenced in a study of human T cells and chemical hapten exposure. MiXCR, applied by TCRdb to the RACE reads, yields one record per CDR3 protein. The repertoire consists of a few hundred thousand distinct CDR3 sequences, with about 5.4% occurring once and the leading ten covering around 8.6%. This sample's time point: pre-sensitization, week 0. Treatment defined: therapeutic diphenylcyclopropenone sensitization with weekly scalp DPC. The material sequenced was whole blood, taken in connection with sensitization to the hapten diphenylcyclopropenone (DPC). These receptors came from a woman younger than 30 with alopecia areata. Some clones in this sample may be carry-over from other donors' samples.

In this sample, this clonotype turned up a few times. This chain connects TRBV18 to TRBJ1-2; perhaps TRBD1 as D (5 bases). Germline lookup yields CDR1 KGHSH and CDR2 LQKENI. Between the trimmed V and J ends, which lost 1 base and 2 bases, there was a span of 14 bases. This CDR3 is 16 amino acids long. The CDR3: CASSPLGPGLNYGYTF. The CDR3 region has the DNA TGTGCCAGCTCACCACTGGGTCCAGGGCTGAACTATGGCTACACCTTC.

By sample share, this clonotype is large. V and J are TRBV9 and TRBJ2-3; 10 bases agree with TRBD2. The CDR3 has 15 amino acids. CDR1 and CDR2 (germline): SGDLS, YYNGEE. V dropped 4 bases and J dropped 2; count of bases not matched to a gene: 4. The CDR3 reads CASSQLAGPTDTQYF. The CDR3, as DNA: TGTGCCAGCAGCCAACTAGCGGGGCCCACAGATACGCAGTATTTT.

This clonotype was counted a few times. The chain is built from TRBV11-1 and TRBJ1-6; no clear D gene. Germline V gene lookup returns CDR1 SGHAT and CDR2 FQDESV (reference sequence). V gave up 0 bases and J gave up 7 bases, with 16 bases separating them. This CDR3 region has 17 residues. The CDR3 DNA sequence: TGTGCCAGCAGCTTAGCGTCGGGGATGGGCAGAAATTCACCCCTCCACTTT. It specifies CASSLASGMGRNSPLHF.

The table lists this clonotype with many counts. The chain combines TRBV7-6 with TRBJ1-6; tentative D call: TRBD1 (6 bases). The germline V gene encodes CDR1 SGHVS and CDR2 FNYEAQ. The CDR3 is made up of 17 amino acids. V was clipped by 1 base and J by 0 bases, with 10 bases between them. The CDR3 here is CASSLGTESSYNSPLHF. The CDR3 coding sequence is TGTGCCAGCAGCTTAGGGACAGAAAGCTCCTATAATTCACCCCTCCACTTT.

This clonotype appeared many times. V usage is TRBV20-1 and J usage is TRBJ1-1; D not resolved. V shed 1 base and J shed 0 bases, with 6 bases lying between them. The CDR3 runs to 13 residues. Germline assignment: CDR1 DFQATT and CDR2 SNEGSKA (reference sequence). As DNA, the CDR3 is TGCAGTGCTAGAGCCAGCTTGAACACTGAAGCTTTCTTT. Amino acid sequence: CSARASLNTEAFF.

Only a few counts were recorded for this clonotype. This chain connects TRBV6-6 to TRBJ2-5; possibly TRBD1 for D (6 bases). V was shortened by 0 bases and J by 5 bases, with 16 bases between the two germline ends. The germline gives CDR1 MNHNY, CDR2 SVGAGI (reference sequence). CDR3 length: 16 residues. DNA for the CDR3: TGTGCCAGCAGTTACTCGTTGGGGCAGGGGTGGGAGACCCAGTACTTC. It encodes CASSYSLGQGWETQYF.

This clonotype was counted between two and nine times. This rearrangement joins TRBV7-2 to TRBJ2-3; 10 bases are a match to TRBD2. Germline assignment: CDR1 SGHTA and CDR2 FQGNSA. The CDR3 extends over 15 amino acids. Trimming at V came to 5 bases and at J to 2 bases, leaving 4 bases not matched to a gene. CDR3 sequence (DNA): TGTGCCAGCAGCCGACTAGCGGGCTACACAGATACGCAGTATTTT. Protein product: CASSRLAGYTDTQYF.

In its sample, this clonotype was seen many times. This chain joins TRBV6-2 or TRBV6-3 and TRBJ2-1; TRBD1 might be the D (5 bases). The germline V and J ends were trimmed by 8 bases and 8 bases, with 13 bases remaining between them. Germline values: CDR1 MNHEY, CDR2 SVGEGT. CDR3 size: 12 residues. The CDR3 nucleotides read TGTGCCAGCGAGCAAGGGGCGGATGAGCAGTTCTTC. Translated, it gives CASEQGADEQFF.

This clonotype was recorded at least ten times. This chain links TRBV6-5 with TRBJ1-4; tentatively, D is TRBD1 (5 bases). V dropped 6 bases and J dropped 3 bases, with 11 bases sitting between them. The CDR3 extends over 14 amino acids. The germline gives CDR1 MNHEY, CDR2 SVGAGI. In nucleotides, the CDR3 is TGTGCCAGCAGCCCGACAGCGGCTAATGAAAAACTGTTTTTT. Its protein is CASSPTAANEKLFF.